The source of this T cell receptor (beta chain) is a study of tumor and adjacent non-tumor tissue in lung cancer. Study details: Samples averaged roughly 4 million productive TCRbeta reads each.

TCRbeta libraries were built with three rounds of nested PCR, modified from ARM-PCR. A single record per CDR3 protein comes from TCRdb applying MiXCR to the multiplex PCR reads. The table includes some 120,000 distinct CDR3 sequences, 55% to 75% detected once. No cell sorting was done before RNA was extracted from the tissue. Worth noting for this clonotype: As yet, its antigen is unknown. A read error may produce the germline difference seen at one junction end.

Findings and limits, study-wide: Top 100 clones took a larger repertoire share in normal lung.

The CDR3 runs to 13 residues. Looked up from germline, CDR1 is SQVTM and CDR2 is ANQGSEA. The source is a man aged 25-45 years with non-small cell lung cancer. V is TRBV29-1 and J is TRBJ1-1; weak D call: TRBD1 (5 bases). The specimen sequenced was lung tumor tissue. This CDR3 is CNVGIGVNTEAFF. CDR3 nucleotide sequence: TGCAACGTGGGGATAGGGGTGAATACTGAAGCTTTCTTT.